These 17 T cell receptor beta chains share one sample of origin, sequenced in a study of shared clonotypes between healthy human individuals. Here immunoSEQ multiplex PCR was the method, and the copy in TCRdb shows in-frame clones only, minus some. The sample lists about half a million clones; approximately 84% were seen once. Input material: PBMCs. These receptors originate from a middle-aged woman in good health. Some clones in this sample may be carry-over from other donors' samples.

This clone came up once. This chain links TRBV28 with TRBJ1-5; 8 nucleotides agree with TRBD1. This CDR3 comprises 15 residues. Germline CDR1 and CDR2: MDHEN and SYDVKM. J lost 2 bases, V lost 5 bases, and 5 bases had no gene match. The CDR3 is CASSPGQGGNQPQHF. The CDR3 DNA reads TGTGCCAGCAGTCCCGGACAGGGTGGCAATCAGCCCCAGCATTTT. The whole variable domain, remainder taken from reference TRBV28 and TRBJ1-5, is DVKVTQSSRYLVKRTGEKVFLECVQDMDHENMFWYRQDPGLGLRLIYFSYDVKMKEKGDIPEGYSVSREKKERFSLILESASTNQTSMYLCASSPGQGGNQPQHFGDGTRLSIL.

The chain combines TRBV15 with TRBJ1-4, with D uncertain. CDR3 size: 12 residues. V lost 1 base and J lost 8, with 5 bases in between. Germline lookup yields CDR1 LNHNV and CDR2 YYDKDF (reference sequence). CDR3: CATSRVGEKLFF. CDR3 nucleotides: TGTGCCACCAGCAGAGTAGGCGAAAAACTGTTTTTT.

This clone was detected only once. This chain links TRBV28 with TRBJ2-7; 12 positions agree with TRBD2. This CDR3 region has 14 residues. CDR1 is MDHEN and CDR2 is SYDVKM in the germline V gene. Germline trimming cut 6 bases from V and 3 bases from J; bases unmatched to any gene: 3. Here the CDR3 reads CASSTTSGSYEQYF. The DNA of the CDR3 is TGTGCCAGCAGCACGACTAGCGGGAGCTACGAGCAGTACTTC.

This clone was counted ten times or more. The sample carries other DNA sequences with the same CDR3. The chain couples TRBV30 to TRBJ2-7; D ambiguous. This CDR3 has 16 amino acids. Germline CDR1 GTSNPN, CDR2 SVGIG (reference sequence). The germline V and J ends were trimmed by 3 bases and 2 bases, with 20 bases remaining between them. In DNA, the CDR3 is TGTGCCTGGAGGGACCCTCGGTGGCCTTTTACCTACGAGCAGTACTTC. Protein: CAWRDPRWPFTYEQYF.

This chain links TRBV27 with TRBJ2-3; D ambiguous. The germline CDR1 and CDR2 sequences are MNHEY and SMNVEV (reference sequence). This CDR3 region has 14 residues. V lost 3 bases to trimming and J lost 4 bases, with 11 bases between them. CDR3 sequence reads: CASSFGSRPDTQYF. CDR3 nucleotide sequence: TGTGCCAGCAGTTTCGGGTCCAGACCAGATACGCAGTATTTT.

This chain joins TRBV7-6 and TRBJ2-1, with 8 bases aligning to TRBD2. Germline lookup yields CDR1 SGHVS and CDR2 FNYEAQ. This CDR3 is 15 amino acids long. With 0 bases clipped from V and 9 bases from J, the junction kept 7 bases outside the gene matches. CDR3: CASSLASSGGGEQFF. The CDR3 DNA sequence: TGTGCCAGCAGCTTAGCGAGCAGCGGGGGAGGTGAGCAGTTCTTC. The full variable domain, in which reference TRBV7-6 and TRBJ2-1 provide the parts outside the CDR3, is GAGVSQSPRYKVTKRGQDVALRCDPISGHVSLYWYRQALGQGPEFLTYFNYEAQQDKSGLPNDRFSAERPEGSISTLTIQRTEQRDSAMYRCASSLASSGGGEQFFGPGTRLTVL.

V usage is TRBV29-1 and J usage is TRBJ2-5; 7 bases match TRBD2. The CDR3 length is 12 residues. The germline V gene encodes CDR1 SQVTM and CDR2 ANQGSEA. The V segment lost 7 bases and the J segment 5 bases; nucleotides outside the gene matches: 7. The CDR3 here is CSAPSGRETQYF. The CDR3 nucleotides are TGCAGCGCCCCCTCCGGGAGGGAGACCCAGTACTTC.

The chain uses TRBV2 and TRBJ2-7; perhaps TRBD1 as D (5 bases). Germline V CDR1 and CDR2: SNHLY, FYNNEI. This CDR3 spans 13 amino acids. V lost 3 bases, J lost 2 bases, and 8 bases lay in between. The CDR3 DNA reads TGTGCCAGCAGTGACGCGGACACCTACGAGCAGTACTTC. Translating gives CASSDADTYEQYF.

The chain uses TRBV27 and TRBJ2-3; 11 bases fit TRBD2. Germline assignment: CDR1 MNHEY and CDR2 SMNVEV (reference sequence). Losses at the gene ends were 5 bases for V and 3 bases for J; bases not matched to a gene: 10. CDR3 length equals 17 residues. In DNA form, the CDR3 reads TGTGCCAGCAGTCCTCAAGTAGCGGGAGGGCCAACAGATACGCAGTATTTT. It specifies CASSPQVAGGPTDTQYF.

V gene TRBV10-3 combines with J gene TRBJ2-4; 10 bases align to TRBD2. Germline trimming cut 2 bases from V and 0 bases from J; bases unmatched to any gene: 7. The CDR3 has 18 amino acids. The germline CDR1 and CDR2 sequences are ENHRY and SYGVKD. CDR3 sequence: CAISEALAGGLAKNIQYF. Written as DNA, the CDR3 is TGTGCCATCAGTGAGGCGTTAGCGGGAGGCCTAGCCAAAAACATTCAGTACTTC.

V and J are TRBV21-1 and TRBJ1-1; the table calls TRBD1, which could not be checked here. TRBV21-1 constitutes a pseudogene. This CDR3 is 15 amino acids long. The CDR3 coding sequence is TGTGCCAGCAGCGGCCGACAGAGTGGTAACACTGAAGCTTTCTTT. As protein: CASSGRQSGNTEAFF.

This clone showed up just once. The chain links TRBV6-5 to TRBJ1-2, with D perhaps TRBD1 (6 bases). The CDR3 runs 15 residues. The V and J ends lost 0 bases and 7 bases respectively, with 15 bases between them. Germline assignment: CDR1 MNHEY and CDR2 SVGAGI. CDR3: CASSYSIPGARGYTF. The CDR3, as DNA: TGTGCCAGCAGTTACTCGATCCCGGGGGCTCGTGGCTACACCTTC.

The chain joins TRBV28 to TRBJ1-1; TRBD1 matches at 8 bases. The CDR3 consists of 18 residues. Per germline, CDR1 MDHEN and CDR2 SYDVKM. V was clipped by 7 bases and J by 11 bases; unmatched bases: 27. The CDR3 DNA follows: TGTGCCAGCACCAAATCCCCGTGGTTACAGGGGGATTCTGGAAGCGCTTTCTTT. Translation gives CASTKSPWLQGDSGSAFF.

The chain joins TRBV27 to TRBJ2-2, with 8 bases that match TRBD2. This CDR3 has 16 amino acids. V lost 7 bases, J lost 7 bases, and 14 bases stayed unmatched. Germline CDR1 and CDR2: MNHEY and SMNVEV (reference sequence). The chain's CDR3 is CASKFSAGAIGGELFF. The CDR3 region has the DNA TGTGCCAGCAAGTTTTCAGCGGGAGCAATAGGCGGGGAGCTGTTTTTT.

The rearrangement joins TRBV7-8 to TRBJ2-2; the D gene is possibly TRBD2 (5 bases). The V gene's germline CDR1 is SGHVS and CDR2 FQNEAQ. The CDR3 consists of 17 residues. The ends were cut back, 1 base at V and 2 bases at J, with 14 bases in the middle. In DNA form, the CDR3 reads TGTGCCAGCAGCTTAGGGGGTACAAGCGGAAACACCGGGGAGCTGTTTTTT. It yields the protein CASSLGGTSGNTGELFF.

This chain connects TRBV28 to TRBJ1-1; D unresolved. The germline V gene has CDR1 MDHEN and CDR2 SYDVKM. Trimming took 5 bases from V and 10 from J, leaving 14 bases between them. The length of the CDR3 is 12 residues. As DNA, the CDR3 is TGTGCCAGCAGTCAAGACCCCATGGGAGCTTTCTTT. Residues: CASSQDPMGAFF.

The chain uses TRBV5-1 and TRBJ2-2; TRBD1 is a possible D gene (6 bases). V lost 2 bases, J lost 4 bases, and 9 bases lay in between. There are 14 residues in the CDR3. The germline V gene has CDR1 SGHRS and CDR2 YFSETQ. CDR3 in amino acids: CASSFKGVTGELFF. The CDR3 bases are TGCGCCAGCAGCTTTAAGGGGGTCACCGGGGAGCTGTTTTTT.